A selection of T cell receptor beta chains follows, all from one sample in a study of T cells expressing NK-cell markers. For each CDR3 protein, TCRdb gives one entry from its re-call of the 5' RACE reads, without DNA. Its table lists about 160,000 distinct CDR3 sequences. Sample: blood T cells: a sorted CD56 or NKG2C T cell subset, CD4+ or CD8+ T cells, or bulk PBMC T cells (not recorded which). These receptors were taken from a man aged 18-75 years in good health. CDR3s include the opening cysteine and the closing phenylalanine or tryptophan.

J gene,V gene,CDR3 protein
TRBJ2-7,TRBV5-1,CASSLARGVEGQTYEQYF
TRBJ1-5,TRBV3-1,CASSQGLEFPQPQHF
TRBJ2-5,TRBV3-1,CASSQDLWRGEKTQYF
TRBJ2-5,TRBV29-1,CSVIGQRETQYF
TRBJ2-5,TRBV11-1,CASSLGPGLAGPEETQYF
TRBJ2-5,TRBV11-2,CASSAPPNRGQETQYF
TRBJ2-7,TRBV9,CASSVGDGTSGVYEQYF
TRBJ2-3,TRBV18,CASSPQGAGGIGDTQYF
TRBJ2-7,TRBV6-1,CASSEWLRGEQYF
TRBJ2-1,TRBV12-3/TRBV12-4,CASSLRWGAASDNEQFF
TRBJ2-1,TRBV20-1,CSATTSGGYNEQFF
TRBJ1-4,TRBV7-9,CASSPRTASNEKLFF
TRBJ2-3,TRBV21-1,CASALGDTGPDTQYF
TRBJ2-7,TRBV30,CAWSPSVHEQYF
TRBJ2-1,TRBV11-2,CASSPPGTHSYNEQFF
TRBJ2-7,TRBV27,CASTPGPNSYEQYF
TRBJ2-3,TRBV9,CASSAGTGGAEDTQYF
TRBJ2-3,TRBV11-1,CASSFEGRGPDTQYF
TRBJ2-7,TRBV7-9,CASSQDPIIEQYF
TRBJ2-5,TRBV6-5,CASSYRPTDQETQYF
TRBJ1-1,TRBV2,CASRGTGLNTEAFF
TRBJ2-5,TRBV11-2,CASSLGPRSQETQYF
TRBJ1-6,TRBV7-9,CASSLQQDSPLHF
TRBJ2-1,TRBV6-1,CASSEQGVGYNEQFF
TRBJ2-2,TRBV12-3/TRBV12-4,CASSFGTMNTGELFF
TRBJ1-3,TRBV3-1,CASSQDHGVSGRLSGNTIYF
TRBJ2-1,TRBV5-8,CASGKRGGYEQFF
TRBJ2-1,TRBV6-1,CASSDSGGPNEQFF
TRBJ2-2,TRBV5-6,CASIGQGGTGELFF
TRBJ1-1,TRBV29-1,CSGWTGMNTEAFF
TRBJ2-5,TRBV12-5,CASGLGTGGTETQYF
TRBJ2-7,TRBV2,CASSDEDSYEQYF
TRBJ2-7,TRBV5-4,CASSFRGGMSSYEQYF
TRBJ1-4,TRBV6-1,CASSLRGAGEKLFF
TRBJ2-3,TRBV12-3/TRBV12-4,CASSFVPRLSTDTQYF
TRBJ1-1,TRBV5-6,CASSSEDRSAAFF
TRBJ2-1,TRBV5-1,CASSRTNPYNEQFF
TRBJ2-1,TRBV27,CASNSLGLYNEQFF
TRBJ2-3,TRBV9,CASSVPTELDTQYF
TRBJ2-4,TRBV20-1,CSATGLADPFGNIQYF
TRBJ2-2,TRBV6-5,CASSYLGYSTGELFF
TRBJ1-3,TRBV7-9,CASSSAGWSSGNTIYF
TRBJ2-1,TRBV11-1,CASSLAGTGGVEQFF
TRBJ2-5,TRBV5-6,CASRLTGARREETQYF
TRBJ1-1,TRBV24-1,CATSEGDEAFF
TRBJ2-1,TRBV11-1,CASSFAGGEQFF
TRBJ1-2,TRBV15,CATSSAGTSFHYGYTF
TRBJ2-7,TRBV6-1,CASSRTGNSYEQYF
TRBJ2-1,TRBV24-1,CATSDPTSGDANNEQFF
TRBJ2-5,TRBV29-1,CSVEPSGGSETQYF
TRBJ2-7,TRBV29-1,CSGTPGLQAYEQYF
TRBJ2-3,TRBV4-2,CASCTLAGAGDTQYF
TRBJ1-1,TRBV7-6,CASSVRDGNTEAFF
TRBJ1-2,TRBV3-1,CASSQERAVYGYTF
TRBJ2-7,TRBV5-6,CASSPGGDRVYEQYF